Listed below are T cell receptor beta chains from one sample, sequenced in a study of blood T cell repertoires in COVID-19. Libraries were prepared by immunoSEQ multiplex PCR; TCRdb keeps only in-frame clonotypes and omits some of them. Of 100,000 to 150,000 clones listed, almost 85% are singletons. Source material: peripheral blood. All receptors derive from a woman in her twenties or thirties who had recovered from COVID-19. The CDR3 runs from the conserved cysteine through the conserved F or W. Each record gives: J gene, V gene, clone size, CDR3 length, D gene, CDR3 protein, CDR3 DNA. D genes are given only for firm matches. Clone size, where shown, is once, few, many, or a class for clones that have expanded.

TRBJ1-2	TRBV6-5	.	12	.	CASSPTVTGYTF	TGTGCCAGCAGTCCTACGGTTACTGGCTACACCTTC
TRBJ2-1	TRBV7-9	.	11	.	CASSLVPREFF	TGTGCCAGCAGCTTGGTACCCCGGGAGTTCTTC
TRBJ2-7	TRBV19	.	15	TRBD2	CASSTIAGGPYEQYF	TGTGCCAGTAGTACAATAGCGGGAGGGCCTTACGAGCAGTACTTC
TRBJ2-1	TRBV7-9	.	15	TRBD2	CASSPGLAGDNEQFF	TGTGCCAGCAGCCCCGGACTAGCGGGGGACAATGAGCAGTTCTTC
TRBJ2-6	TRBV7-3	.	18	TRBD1	CASSPQGQGVGGANVLTF	TGTGCCAGCAGCCCTCAGGGTCAGGGGGTTGGTGGGGCCAACGTCCTGACTTTC
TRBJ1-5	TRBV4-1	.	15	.	CASSQDIWADQPQHF	TGCGCCAGCAGCCAAGATATCTGGGCCGATCAGCCCCAGCATTTT
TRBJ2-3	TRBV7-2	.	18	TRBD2	CASSPTGGGGIRTDTQYF	TGTGCCAGCAGCCCTACGGGCGGGGGGGGAATCCGCACAGATACGCAGTATTTT
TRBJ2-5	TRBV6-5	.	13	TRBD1	CAGRTGAEETQYF	TGTGCCGGACGGACAGGCGCCGAAGAGACCCAGTACTTC
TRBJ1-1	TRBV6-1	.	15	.	CASSDGRGMNTEAFF	TGTGCCAGCAGTGACGGTCGGGGAATGAACACTGAAGCTTTCTTT
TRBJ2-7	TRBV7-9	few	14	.	CASSLASGSYEQYF	TGTGCCAGCAGCTTAGCATCAGGGTCCTACGAGCAGTACTTC
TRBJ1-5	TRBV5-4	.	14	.	CASSLAGVAQPQHF	TGTGCCAGCAGCTTGGCGGGGGTGGCGCAGCCCCAGCATTTT
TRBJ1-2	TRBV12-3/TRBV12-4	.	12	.	CASSRQFYGYTF	TGTGCCAGCAGCCGACAGTTCTATGGCTACACCTTC
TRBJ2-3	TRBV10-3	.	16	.	CAISTKKGSDPDTQYF	TGTGCCATCAGTACAAAAAAGGGGTCGGACCCAGATACGCAGTATTTT
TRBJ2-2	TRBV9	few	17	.	CASSDESQGANTGELFF	TGTGCCAGCAGCGACGAATCTCAGGGCGCGAACACCGGGGAGCTGTTTTTT
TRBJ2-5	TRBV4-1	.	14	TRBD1	CASSPTGAMGTQYF	TGCGCCAGCAGCCCAACAGGGGCGATGGGGACCCAGTACTTC
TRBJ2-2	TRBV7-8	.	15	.	CASSLADIPAGELFF	TGTGCCAGCAGCTTAGCGGACATTCCCGCCGGGGAGCTGTTTTTT
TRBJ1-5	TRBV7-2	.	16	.	CASSLFAGEKDQPQHF	TGTGCCAGCAGCTTATTCGCAGGGGAGAAGGATCAGCCCCAGCATTTT
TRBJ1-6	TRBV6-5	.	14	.	CASSYGAGNSPLHF	TGTGCCAGCAGTTATGGGGCAGGGAATTCACCCCTCCACTTT
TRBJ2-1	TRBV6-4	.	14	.	CASSEDSSYNEQFF	TGTGCCAGCAGTGAGGACAGCTCCTACAATGAGCAGTTCTTC
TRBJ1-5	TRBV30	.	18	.	CAWSRPWRDSVGNQPQHF	TGTGCCTGGAGTAGACCATGGAGGGATAGCGTAGGCAATCAGCCCCAGCATTTT
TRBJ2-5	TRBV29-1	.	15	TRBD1	CSANPARGFQETQYF	TGCAGCGCCAACCCTGCCAGGGGGTTTCAAGAGACCCAGTACTTC
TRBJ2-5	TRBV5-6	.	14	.	CASTPGGLEETQYF	TGTGCCAGCACCCCGGGGGGCCTCGAAGAGACCCAGTACTTC
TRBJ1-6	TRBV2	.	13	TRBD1	CASKGTVNSPLHF	TGTGCCAGCAAGGGGACAGTTAATTCACCCCTCCACTTT
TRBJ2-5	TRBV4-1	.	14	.	CASSQGGEFETQYF	TGCGCCAGCAGCCAAGGCGGCGAATTCGAGACCCAGTACTTC
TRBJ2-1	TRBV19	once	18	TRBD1	CASSYAFPGTGLHNEQFF	TGTGCCAGTAGTTACGCATTCCCCGGGACAGGGCTCCACAATGAGCAGTTCTTC
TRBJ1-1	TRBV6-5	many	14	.	CASSLLGVGGEAFF	TGTGCCAGCAGCCTACTCGGAGTTGGGGGCGAAGCTTTCTTT
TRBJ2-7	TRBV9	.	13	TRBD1	CASSVRQGSEQYF	TGTGCCAGCAGCGTCAGACAGGGAAGCGAGCAGTACTTC
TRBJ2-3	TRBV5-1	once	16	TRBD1	CASSLEGQGAPDTQYF	TGCGCCAGCAGCTTGGAGGGGCAGGGGGCCCCAGATACGCAGTATTTT
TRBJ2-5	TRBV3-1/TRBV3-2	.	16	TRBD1	CASSQDLGTVQETQYF	TGTGCCAGCAGCCAAGATCTGGGGACAGTACAAGAGACCCAGTACTTC